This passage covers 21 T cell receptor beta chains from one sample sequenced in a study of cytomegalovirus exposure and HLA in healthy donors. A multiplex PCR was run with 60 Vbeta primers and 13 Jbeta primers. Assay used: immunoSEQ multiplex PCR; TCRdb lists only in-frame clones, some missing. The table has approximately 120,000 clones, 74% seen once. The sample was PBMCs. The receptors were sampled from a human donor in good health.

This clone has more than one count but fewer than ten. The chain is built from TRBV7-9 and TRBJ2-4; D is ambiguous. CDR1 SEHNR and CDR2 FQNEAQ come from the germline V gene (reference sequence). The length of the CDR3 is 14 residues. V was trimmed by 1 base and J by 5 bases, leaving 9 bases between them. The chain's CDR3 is CASSLGTVENIQYF. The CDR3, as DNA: TGTGCCAGCAGCTTAGGAACGGTGGAAAACATTCAGTACTTC.

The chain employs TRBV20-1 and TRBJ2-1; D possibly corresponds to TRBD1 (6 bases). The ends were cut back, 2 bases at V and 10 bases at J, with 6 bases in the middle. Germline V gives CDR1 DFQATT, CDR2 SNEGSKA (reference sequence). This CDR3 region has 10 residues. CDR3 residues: CSARRGEQFF. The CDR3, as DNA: TGCAGTGCTAGAAGGGGGGAGCAGTTCTTC.

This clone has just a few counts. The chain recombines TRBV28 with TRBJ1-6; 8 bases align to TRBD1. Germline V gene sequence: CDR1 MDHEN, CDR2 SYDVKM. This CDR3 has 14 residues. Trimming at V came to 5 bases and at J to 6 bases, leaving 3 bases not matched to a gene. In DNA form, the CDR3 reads TGTGCCAGCAGTCGGACAGGGTTTAATTCACCCCTCCACTTT. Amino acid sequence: CASSRTGFNSPLHF.

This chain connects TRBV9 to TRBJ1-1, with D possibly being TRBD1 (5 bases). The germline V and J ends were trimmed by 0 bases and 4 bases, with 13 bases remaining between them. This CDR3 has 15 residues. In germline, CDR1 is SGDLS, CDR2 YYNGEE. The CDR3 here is CASSVVQGGGTEAFF. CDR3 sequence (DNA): TGTGCCAGCAGCGTAGTCCAGGGTGGTGGCACTGAAGCTTTCTTT.

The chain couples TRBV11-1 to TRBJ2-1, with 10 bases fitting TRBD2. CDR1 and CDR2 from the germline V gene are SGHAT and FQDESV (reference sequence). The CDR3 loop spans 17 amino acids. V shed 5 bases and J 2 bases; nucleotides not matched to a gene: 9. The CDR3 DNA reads TGTGCCAGCAGCATGAGGCGACTAGCGGGTACCTACAATGAGCAGTTCTTC. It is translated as CASSMRRLAGTYNEQFF. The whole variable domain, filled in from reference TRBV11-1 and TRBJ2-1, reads EAEVAQSPRYKITEKSQAVAFWCDPISGHATLYWYRQILGQGPELLVQFQDESVVDDSQLPKDRFSAERLKGVDSTLKIQPAELGDSAMYLCASSMRRLAGTYNEQFFGPGTRLTVL.

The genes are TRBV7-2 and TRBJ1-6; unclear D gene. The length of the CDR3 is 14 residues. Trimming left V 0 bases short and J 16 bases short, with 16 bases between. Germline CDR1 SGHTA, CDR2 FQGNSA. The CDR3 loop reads CASSLARQRKRLHF. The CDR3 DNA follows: TGTGCCAGCAGCTTAGCTAGGCAGCGGAAGAGGCTCCACTTT.

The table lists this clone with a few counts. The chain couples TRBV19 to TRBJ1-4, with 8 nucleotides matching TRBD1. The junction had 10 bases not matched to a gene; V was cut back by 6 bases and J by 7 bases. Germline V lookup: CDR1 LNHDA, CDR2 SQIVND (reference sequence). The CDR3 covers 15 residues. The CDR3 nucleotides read TGTGCCAGTAGCACACCCCAGGGGGCGTTTGAAAAACTGTTTTTT. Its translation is CASSTPQGAFEKLFF. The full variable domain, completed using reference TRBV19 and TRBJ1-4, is DGGITQSPKYLFRKEGQNVTLSCEQNLNHDAMYWYRQDPGQGLRLIYYSQIVNDFQKGDIAEGYSVSREKKESFPLTVTSAQKNPTAFYLCASSTPQGAFEKLFFGSGTQLSVL.

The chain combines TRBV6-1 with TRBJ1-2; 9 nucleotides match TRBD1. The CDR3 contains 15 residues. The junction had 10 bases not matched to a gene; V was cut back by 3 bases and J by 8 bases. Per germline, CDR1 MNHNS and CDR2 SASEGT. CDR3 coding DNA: TGTGCCAGCAGTGAGCCCGGGACAGGGTGGGACGGCTACACCTTC. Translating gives CASSEPGTGWDGYTF.

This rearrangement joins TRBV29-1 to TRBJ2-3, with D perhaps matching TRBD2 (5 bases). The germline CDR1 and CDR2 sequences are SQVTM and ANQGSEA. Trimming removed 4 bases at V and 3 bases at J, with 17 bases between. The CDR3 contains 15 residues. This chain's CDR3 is CSVVPLGGPTDTQYF. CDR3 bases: TGCAGCGTTGTACCCCTTGGCGGGCCTACAGATACGCAGTATTTT.

The CDR3 spells CASSEFPSGRFNEQFF. The CDR3 nucleotides read TGTGCCAGCAGTGAATTTCCTAGCGGGAGGTTCAATGAGCAGTTCTTC. The genes are TRBV2 and TRBJ2-1, with 11 positions matching TRBD2. CDR1 is SNHLY, CDR2 FYNNEI, per germline. There are 16 residues in the CDR3. Trimming removed 2 bases from V and 6 bases from J; junction bases left unmatched: 6.

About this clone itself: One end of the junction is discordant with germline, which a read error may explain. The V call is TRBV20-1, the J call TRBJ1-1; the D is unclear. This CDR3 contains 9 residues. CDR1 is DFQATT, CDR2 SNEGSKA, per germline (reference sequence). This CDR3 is CSARPPPVF. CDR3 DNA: TGCAGTGCTAGGCCTCCACCGGTCTTT.

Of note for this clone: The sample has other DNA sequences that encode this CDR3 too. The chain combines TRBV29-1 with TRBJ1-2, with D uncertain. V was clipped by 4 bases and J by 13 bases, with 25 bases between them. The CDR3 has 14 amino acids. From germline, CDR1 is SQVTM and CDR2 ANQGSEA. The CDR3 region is CSVATTRQGKDRTF. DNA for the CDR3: TGCAGCGTTGCCACCACTCGACAAGGAAAGGATCGCACCTTC.

This chain's CDR3 is CASSLVGAQGAYEKLFF. The DNA for the CDR3 is TGCGCCAGCAGCTTGGTAGGGGCACAGGGGGCATATGAAAAACTGTTTTTT. This chain connects TRBV5-1 to TRBJ1-4; 9 bases line up with TRBD1. J lost 6 bases, V lost 0 bases, and 9 bases had no gene match. This CDR3 is built from 17 residues. Germline V gene lookup returns CDR1 SGHRS and CDR2 YFSETQ.

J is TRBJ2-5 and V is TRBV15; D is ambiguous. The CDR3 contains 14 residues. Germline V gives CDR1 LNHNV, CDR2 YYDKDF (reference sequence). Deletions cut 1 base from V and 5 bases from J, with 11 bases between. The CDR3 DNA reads TGTGCCACCAGCAGAGTTCCGGGTCGGGAGACCCAGTACTTC. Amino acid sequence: CATSRVPGRETQYF.

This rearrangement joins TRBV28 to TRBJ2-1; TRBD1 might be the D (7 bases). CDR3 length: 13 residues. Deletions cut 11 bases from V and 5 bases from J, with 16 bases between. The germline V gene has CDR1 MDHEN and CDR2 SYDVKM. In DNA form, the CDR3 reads TGTGCCGCGGGAACCAGGGGGAACAATGAGCAGTTCTTC. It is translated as CAAGTRGNNEQFF.

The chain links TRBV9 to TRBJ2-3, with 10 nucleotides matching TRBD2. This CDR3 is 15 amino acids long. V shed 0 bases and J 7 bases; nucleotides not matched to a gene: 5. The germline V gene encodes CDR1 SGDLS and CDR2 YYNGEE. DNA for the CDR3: TGTGCCAGCAGCGTAGATACTAGCGGGAAGAATACGCAGTATTTT. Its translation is CASSVDTSGKNTQYF.

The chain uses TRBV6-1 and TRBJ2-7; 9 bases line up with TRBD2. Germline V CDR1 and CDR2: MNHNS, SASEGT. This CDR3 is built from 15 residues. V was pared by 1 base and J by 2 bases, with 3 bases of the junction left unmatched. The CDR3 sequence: CASSEEGGRAYEQYF. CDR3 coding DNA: TGTGCCAGCAGTGAAGAGGGCGGGAGGGCCTACGAGCAGTACTTC.

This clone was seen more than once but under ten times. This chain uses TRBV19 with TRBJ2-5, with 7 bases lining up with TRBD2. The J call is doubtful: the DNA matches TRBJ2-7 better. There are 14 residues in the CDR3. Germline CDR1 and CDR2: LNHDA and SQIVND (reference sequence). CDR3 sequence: CASSIGGGSYEQYF. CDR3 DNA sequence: TGTGCCAGTAGTATAGGGGGAGGGTCCTACGAGCAGTACTTC.

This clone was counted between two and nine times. The CDR3 region is CASSYRSGSTDTQYF. CDR3 in DNA: TGTGCCAGCAGTTACCGAAGCGGGAGCACAGATACGCAGTATTTT. This rearrangement joins TRBV6-5 to TRBJ2-3; D is perhaps TRBD2 (6 bases). V lost 2 bases and J 0 bases, leaving 9 bases between the germline ends. The CDR3 has 15 amino acids. The germline gives CDR1 MNHEY, CDR2 SVGAGI.

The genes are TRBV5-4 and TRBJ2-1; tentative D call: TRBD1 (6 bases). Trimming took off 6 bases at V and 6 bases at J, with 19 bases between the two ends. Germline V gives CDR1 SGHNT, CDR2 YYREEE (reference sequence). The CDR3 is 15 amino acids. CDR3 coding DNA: TGTGCCAGCATGCAATCGCCAGGGGAAAGCAATGAGCAGTTCTTC. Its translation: CASMQSPGESNEQFF.

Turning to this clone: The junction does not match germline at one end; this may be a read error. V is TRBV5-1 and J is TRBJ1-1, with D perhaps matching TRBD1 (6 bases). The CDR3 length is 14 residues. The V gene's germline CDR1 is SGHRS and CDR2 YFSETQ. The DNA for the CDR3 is TGCGCCGGCAGCGTGACACAGGGTTTGACTGAAGCTTTCTTT. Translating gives CAGSVTQGLTEAFF. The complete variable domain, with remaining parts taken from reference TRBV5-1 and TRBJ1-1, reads KAGVTQTPRYLIKTRGQQVTLSCSPISGHRSVSWYQQTPGQGLQFLFEYFSETQRNKGNFPGRFSGRQFSNSRSEMNVSTLELGDSALYLCAGSVTQGLTEAFFGQGTRLTVV.